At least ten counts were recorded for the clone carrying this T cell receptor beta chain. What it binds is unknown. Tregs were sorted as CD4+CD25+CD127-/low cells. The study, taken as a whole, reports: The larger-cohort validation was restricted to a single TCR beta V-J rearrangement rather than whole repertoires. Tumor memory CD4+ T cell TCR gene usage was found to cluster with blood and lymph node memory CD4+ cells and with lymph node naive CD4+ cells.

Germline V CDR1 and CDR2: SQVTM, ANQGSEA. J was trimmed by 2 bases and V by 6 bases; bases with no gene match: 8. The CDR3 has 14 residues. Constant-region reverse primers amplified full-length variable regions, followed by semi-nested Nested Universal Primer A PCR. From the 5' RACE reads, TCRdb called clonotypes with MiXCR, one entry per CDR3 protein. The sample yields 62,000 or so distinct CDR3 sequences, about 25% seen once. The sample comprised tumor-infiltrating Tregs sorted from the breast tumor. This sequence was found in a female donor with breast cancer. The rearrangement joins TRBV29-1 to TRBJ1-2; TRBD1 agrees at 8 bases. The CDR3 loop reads CSVATGTGNYGYTF. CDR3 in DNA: TGCAGCGTCGCCACCGGGACAGGCAACTATGGCTACACCTTC.